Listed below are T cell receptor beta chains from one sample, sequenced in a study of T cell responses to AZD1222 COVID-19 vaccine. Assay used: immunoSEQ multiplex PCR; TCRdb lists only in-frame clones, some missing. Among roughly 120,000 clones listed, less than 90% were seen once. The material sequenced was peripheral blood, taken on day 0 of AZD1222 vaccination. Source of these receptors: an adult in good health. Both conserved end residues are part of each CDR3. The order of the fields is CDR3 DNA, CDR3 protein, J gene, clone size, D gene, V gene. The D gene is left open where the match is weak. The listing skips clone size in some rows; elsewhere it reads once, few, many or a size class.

CDR3 DNA: TGTGCCAGCAGCCGGGGGCGGGGCTCCTACAATGAGCAGTTCTTC
CDR3 protein: CASSRGRGSYNEQFF
J gene: TRBJ2-1
clone size: once
D gene: .
V gene: TRBV21-1

CDR3 DNA: TGTGCCAGCAGCCGGGCTGGGACTGAAGCTTTCTTT
CDR3 protein: CASSRAGTEAFF
J gene: TRBJ1-1
clone size: few
D gene: .
V gene: TRBV9

CDR3 DNA: TGTGCCAGCTCAAGCGACAGGAGAGGACTAAACTATGGCTACACCTTC
CDR3 protein: CASSSDRRGLNYGYTF
J gene: TRBJ1-2
clone size: .
D gene: .
V gene: TRBV18

CDR3 DNA: TGTGCCAGCAGCATCGACGGAGGGAACTATGGCTACACCTTC
CDR3 protein: CASSIDGGNYGYTF
J gene: TRBJ1-2
clone size: once
D gene: .
V gene: TRBV9

CDR3 DNA: TGTGCCAGCAGCAAAAACAGGGGACTGAACACTGAAGCTTTCTTT
CDR3 protein: CASSKNRGLNTEAFF
J gene: TRBJ1-1
clone size: .
D gene: TRBD1
V gene: TRBV14

CDR3 DNA: TGCGCCAGCGCGCTGGACAGCTCCTACGAGCAGTACTTC
CDR3 protein: CASALDSSYEQYF
J gene: TRBJ2-7
clone size: .
D gene: .
V gene: TRBV4-1

CDR3 DNA: TGTGCCAGCAGTTTATGGACGCCCGGGGATAATTCACCCCTCCACTTT
CDR3 protein: CASSLWTPGDNSPLHF
J gene: TRBJ1-6
clone size: .
D gene: .
V gene: TRBV27

CDR3 DNA: TGTGCCAGTAGTCCCGCCGGCGGGAGCACCTACGAGCAGTACTTC
CDR3 protein: CASSPAGGSTYEQYF
J gene: TRBJ2-7
clone size: .
D gene: TRBD2
V gene: TRBV19

CDR3 DNA: TGTGCTAGTGGTTCCTGGACGGCGGGAAGCAATCAGCCCCAGCATTTT
CDR3 protein: CASGSWTAGSNQPQHF
J gene: TRBJ1-5
clone size: .
D gene: .
V gene: TRBV12-5

CDR3 DNA: TGTGCCAGCAGCCGAGACAGAAGAGAGACCCAGTACTTC
CDR3 protein: CASSRDRRETQYF
J gene: TRBJ2-5
clone size: once
D gene: .
V gene: TRBV27

CDR3 DNA: TGTGCCAGCAGTCGGACAGAGATTCCCTTTATGAACACTGAAGCTTTCTTT
CDR3 protein: CASSRTEIPFMNTEAFF
J gene: TRBJ1-1
clone size: .
D gene: .
V gene: TRBV2

CDR3 DNA: TGTGCCAGTAGTTACCGCGGGACCTCTGGAAACACCATATATTTT
CDR3 protein: CASSYRGTSGNTIYF
J gene: TRBJ1-3
clone size: .
D gene: .
V gene: TRBV19

CDR3 DNA: TGTGCCAGCAGTTACGCAGGACTCGGCGCCCAAGAGACCCAGTACTTC
CDR3 protein: CASSYAGLGAQETQYF
J gene: TRBJ2-5
clone size: .
D gene: .
V gene: TRBV6-6

CDR3 DNA: TGTGCCAGCAGGAGGCCGGGTGAAGCTTTCTTT
CDR3 protein: CASRRPGEAFF
J gene: TRBJ1-1
clone size: .
D gene: .
V gene: TRBV25-1

CDR3 DNA: TGTGCTAGTGGCCCCGGGACAGGGCTTACCGGGGAGCTGTTTTTT
CDR3 protein: CASGPGTGLTGELFF
J gene: TRBJ2-2
clone size: .
D gene: TRBD1
V gene: TRBV12-5

CDR3 DNA: TGTGCCAGCTCACCCGACAGGGGTTCCTACAATGAGCAGTTCTTC
CDR3 protein: CASSPDRGSYNEQFF
J gene: TRBJ2-1
clone size: .
D gene: TRBD1
V gene: TRBV18

CDR3 DNA: TGCGCCAGCAGCCAACACCCTGGGCGGGCCGAGCAGTACTTC
CDR3 protein: CASSQHPGRAEQYF
J gene: TRBJ2-7
clone size: .
D gene: .
V gene: TRBV4-1

CDR3 DNA: TGCGCCAGCAGCTTTAGCGGGAGTAAGACAGATACGCAGTATTTT
CDR3 protein: CASSFSGSKTDTQYF
J gene: TRBJ2-3
clone size: .
D gene: TRBD2
V gene: TRBV5-1

CDR3 DNA: TGCGCCAGCAGCTTGAGAGGGTCAGGGGAGTACTATGGCTACACCTTC
CDR3 protein: CASSLRGSGEYYGYTF
J gene: TRBJ1-2
clone size: few
D gene: .
V gene: TRBV5-1

CDR3 DNA: TGTGCCAGCAGGCGCAGGGGGGACACCGGGGAGCTGTTTTTT
CDR3 protein: CASRRRGDTGELFF
J gene: TRBJ2-2
clone size: .
D gene: .
V gene: TRBV6-4

CDR3 DNA: TGTGCCAGTAGTACGGGCGGACCCTTAGGCGAAGCTTTCTTT
CDR3 protein: CASSTGGPLGEAFF
J gene: TRBJ1-1
clone size: .
D gene: .
V gene: TRBV19

CDR3 DNA: TGTGCCAGCAGCCCTATCCCCGGGACACCCGAGGGCTACACCTTC
CDR3 protein: CASSPIPGTPEGYTF
J gene: TRBJ1-2
clone size: .
D gene: .
V gene: TRBV3-1/TRBV3-2

CDR3 DNA: TGCGCCAGCAGCTTGTCGGCGAGGATGAACACCGGGGAGCTGTTTTTT
CDR3 protein: CASSLSARMNTGELFF
J gene: TRBJ2-2
clone size: few
D gene: .
V gene: TRBV5-1

CDR3 DNA: TGTGCCAGCAGTGAAGGTCTGAACACTGAAGCTTTCTTT
CDR3 protein: CASSEGLNTEAFF
J gene: TRBJ1-1
clone size: .
D gene: .
V gene: TRBV6-4

CDR3 DNA: TGTGCCAGCAGCCTGAGAGATCGGCGGGCAGAGGAAAAACTGTTTTTT
CDR3 protein: CASSLRDRRAEEKLFF
J gene: TRBJ1-4
clone size: .
D gene: .
V gene: TRBV3-1/TRBV3-2

CDR3 DNA: TGTGCCTGGAGTTTAACGGGCGACGGTCAGCCCCAGCATTTT
CDR3 protein: CAWSLTGDGQPQHF
J gene: TRBJ1-5
clone size: .
D gene: .
V gene: TRBV30

CDR3 DNA: TGCGCCAGCAGCCATCCCGTAAATTCACCCCTCCACTTT
CDR3 protein: CASSHPVNSPLHF
J gene: TRBJ1-6
clone size: once
D gene: .
V gene: TRBV4-1

CDR3 DNA: TGTGCCAGCAGTCGGGACAGCCCGAACACTGAAGCTTTCTTT
CDR3 protein: CASSRDSPNTEAFF
J gene: TRBJ1-1
clone size: .
D gene: TRBD1
V gene: TRBV6-5

CDR3 DNA: TGTGCCACCAGTGAAGGGGGACCCTACAATGAGCAGTTCTTC
CDR3 protein: CATSEGGPYNEQFF
J gene: TRBJ2-1
clone size: .
D gene: .
V gene: TRBV24-1

CDR3 DNA: TGCGCCAGCAGCACCCGACTAGCGGGAGGGCCGGGTTACAATGAGCAGTTCTTC
CDR3 protein: CASSTRLAGGPGYNEQFF
J gene: TRBJ2-1
clone size: .
D gene: TRBD2
V gene: TRBV5-1

CDR3 DNA: TGTGCCAGCAGCCCCAGCGGGGACGGCTACACAGATACGCAGTATTTT
CDR3 protein: CASSPSGDGYTDTQYF
J gene: TRBJ2-3
clone size: .
D gene: TRBD2
V gene: TRBV7-9

CDR3 DNA: TGTGCCAGCAGTGACAGGGCAAGCAATCAGCCCCAGCATTTT
CDR3 protein: CASSDRASNQPQHF
J gene: TRBJ1-5
clone size: .
D gene: .
V gene: TRBV6-4

CDR3 DNA: TGTGCCAGTAGTAGGACAGGGCCCCCGAACACTGAAGCTTTCTTT
CDR3 protein: CASSRTGPPNTEAFF
J gene: TRBJ1-1
clone size: .
D gene: TRBD1
V gene: TRBV19

CDR3 DNA: TGTGCCAGCAGAATCAATCAGCCCCAGCATTTT
CDR3 protein: CASRINQPQHF
J gene: TRBJ1-5
clone size: .
D gene: .
V gene: TRBV2

CDR3 DNA: TGTGCCAGCAGCTCCGATGTTGAGAGATACGAGCAGTACTTC
CDR3 protein: CASSSDVERYEQYF
J gene: TRBJ2-7
clone size: few
D gene: .
V gene: TRBV7-8

CDR3 DNA: TGTGCCAGCAGCGTAGACAACTATGGCTACACCTTC
CDR3 protein: CASSVDNYGYTF
J gene: TRBJ1-2
clone size: few
D gene: .
V gene: TRBV9

CDR3 DNA: TGCAGTGCAGGCCGAGAGACCCAGTACTTC
CDR3 protein: CSAGRETQYF
J gene: TRBJ2-5
clone size: .
D gene: .
V gene: TRBV20-1

CDR3 DNA: TGTGCCAGTAGTATCCAGACAGGAGGATACAATGAGCAGTTCTTC
CDR3 protein: CASSIQTGGYNEQFF
J gene: TRBJ2-1
clone size: .
D gene: .
V gene: TRBV19

CDR3 DNA: TGTGCCAGCACGGCGGGGGGCACTGAAGCTTTCTTT
CDR3 protein: CASTAGGTEAFF
J gene: TRBJ1-1
clone size: once
D gene: .
V gene: TRBV6-5

CDR3 DNA: TGTGCCAGCAGCCAAGAGGGGATGAGGATGCTCCAAAATTCACCCCTCCACTTT
CDR3 protein: CASSQEGMRMLQNSPLHF
J gene: TRBJ1-6
clone size: .
D gene: .
V gene: TRBV3-1/TRBV3-2

CDR3 DNA: TGTGCCAGCAAAAGTAGCGGGGGTGTGGATACGCAGTATTTT
CDR3 protein: CASKSSGGVDTQYF
J gene: TRBJ2-3
clone size: .
D gene: TRBD2
V gene: TRBV2

CDR3 DNA: TGTGCCAGCAGTGATCGAGGAAATGAGCAGTTCTTC
CDR3 protein: CASSDRGNEQFF
J gene: TRBJ2-1
clone size: .
D gene: .
V gene: TRBV6-1

CDR3 DNA: TGCAGCGTTTTTGGGGGAAACACCATATATTTT
CDR3 protein: CSVFGGNTIYF
J gene: TRBJ1-3
clone size: .
D gene: .
V gene: TRBV29-1